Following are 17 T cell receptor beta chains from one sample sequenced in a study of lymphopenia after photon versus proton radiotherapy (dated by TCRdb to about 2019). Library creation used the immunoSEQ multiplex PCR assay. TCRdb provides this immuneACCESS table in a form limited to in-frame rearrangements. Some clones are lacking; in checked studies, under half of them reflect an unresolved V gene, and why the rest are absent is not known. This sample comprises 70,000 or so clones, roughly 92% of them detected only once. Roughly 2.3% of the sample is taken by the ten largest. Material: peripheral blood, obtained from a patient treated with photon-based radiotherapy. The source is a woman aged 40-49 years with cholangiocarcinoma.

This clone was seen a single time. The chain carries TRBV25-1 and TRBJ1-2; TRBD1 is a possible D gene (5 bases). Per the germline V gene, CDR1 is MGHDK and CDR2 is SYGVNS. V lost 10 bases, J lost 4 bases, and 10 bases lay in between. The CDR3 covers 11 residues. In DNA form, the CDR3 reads TGTGCCATCCGGGGCCCCTATGGCTACACCTTC. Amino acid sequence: CAIRGPYGYTF.

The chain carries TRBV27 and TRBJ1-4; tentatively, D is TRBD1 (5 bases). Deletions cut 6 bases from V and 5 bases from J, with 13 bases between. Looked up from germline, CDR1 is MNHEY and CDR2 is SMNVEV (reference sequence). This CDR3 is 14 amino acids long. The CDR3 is CASSRLGGNEKLFF. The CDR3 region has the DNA TGTGCCAGCAGCCGCCTCGGGGGAAATGAAAAACTGTTTTTT.

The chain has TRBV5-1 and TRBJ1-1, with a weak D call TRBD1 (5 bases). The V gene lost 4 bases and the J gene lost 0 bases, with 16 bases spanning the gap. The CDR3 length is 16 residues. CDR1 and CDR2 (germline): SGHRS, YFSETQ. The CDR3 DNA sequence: TGCGCCAGCAGCCCGCCCGGGGGGGGACTGAACACTGAAGCTTTCTTT. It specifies CASSPPGGGLNTEAFF. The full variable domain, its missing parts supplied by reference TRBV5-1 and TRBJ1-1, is KAGVTQTPRYLIKTRGQQVTLSCSPISGHRSVSWYQQTPGQGLQFLFEYFSETQRNKGNFPGRFSGRQFSNSRSEMNVSTLELGDSALYLCASSPPGGGLNTEAFFGQGTRLTVV.

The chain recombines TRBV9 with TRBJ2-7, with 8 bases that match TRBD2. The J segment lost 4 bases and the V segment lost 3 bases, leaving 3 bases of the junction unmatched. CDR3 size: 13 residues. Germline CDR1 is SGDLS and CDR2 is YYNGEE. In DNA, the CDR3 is TGTGCCAGCAGCGCGGGGGGGCAATACGAGCAGTACTTC. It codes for CASSAGGQYEQYF.

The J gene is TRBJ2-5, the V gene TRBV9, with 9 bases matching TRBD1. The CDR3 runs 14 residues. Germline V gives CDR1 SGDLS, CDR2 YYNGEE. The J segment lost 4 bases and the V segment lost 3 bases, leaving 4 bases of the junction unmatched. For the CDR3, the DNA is TGTGCCAGCAGCGCCGGACAGGGGATAGAGACCCAGTACTTC. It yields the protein CASSAGQGIETQYF.

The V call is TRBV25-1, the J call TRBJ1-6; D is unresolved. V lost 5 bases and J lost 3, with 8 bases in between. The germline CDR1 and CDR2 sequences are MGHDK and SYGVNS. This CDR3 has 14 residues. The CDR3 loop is CASSLGNYNSPLHF. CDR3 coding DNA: TGTGCCAGCAGTCTAGGAAACTATAATTCACCCCTCCACTTT.

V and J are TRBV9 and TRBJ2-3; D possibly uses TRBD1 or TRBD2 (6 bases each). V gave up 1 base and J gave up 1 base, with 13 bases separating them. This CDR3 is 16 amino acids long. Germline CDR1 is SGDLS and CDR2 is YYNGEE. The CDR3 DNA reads TGTGCCAGCAGCGTATTAGAGGGGGGAGGCACAGATACGCAGTATTTT. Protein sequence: CASSVLEGGGTDTQYF.

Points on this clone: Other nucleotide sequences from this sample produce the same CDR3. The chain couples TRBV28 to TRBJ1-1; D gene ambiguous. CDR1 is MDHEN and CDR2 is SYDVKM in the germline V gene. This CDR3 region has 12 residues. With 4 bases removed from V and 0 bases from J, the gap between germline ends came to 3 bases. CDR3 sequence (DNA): TGTGCCAGCAGTTCGGTGAACACTGAAGCTTTCTTT. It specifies CASSSVNTEAFF.

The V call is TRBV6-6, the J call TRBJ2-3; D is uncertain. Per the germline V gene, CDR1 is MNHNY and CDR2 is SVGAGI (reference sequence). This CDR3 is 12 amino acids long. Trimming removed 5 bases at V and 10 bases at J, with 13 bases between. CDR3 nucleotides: TGTGCCAGCAGTCTAAGCTTGGTCGCGCAGTATTTT. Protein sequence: CASSLSLVAQYF.

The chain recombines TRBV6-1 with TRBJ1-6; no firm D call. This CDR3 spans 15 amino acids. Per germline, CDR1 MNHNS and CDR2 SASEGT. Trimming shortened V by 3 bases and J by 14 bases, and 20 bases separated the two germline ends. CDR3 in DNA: TGTGCCAGCAGTGATACCGGGATCCCGATTCCTTCCCTCCACTTT. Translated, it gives CASSDTGIPIPSLHF.

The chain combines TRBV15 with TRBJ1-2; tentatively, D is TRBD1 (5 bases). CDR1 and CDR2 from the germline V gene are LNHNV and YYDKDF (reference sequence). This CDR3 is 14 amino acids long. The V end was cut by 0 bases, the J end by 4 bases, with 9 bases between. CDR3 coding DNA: TGTGCCACCAGCAGAGATCAGGGACCCTATGGCTACACCTTC. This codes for CATSRDQGPYGYTF.

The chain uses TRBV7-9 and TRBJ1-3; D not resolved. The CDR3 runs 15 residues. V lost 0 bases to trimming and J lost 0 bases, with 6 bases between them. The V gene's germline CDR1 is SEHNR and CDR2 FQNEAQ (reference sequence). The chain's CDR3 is CASSLAGSSGNTIYF. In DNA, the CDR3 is TGTGCCAGCAGCTTAGCGGGCAGCTCTGGAAACACCATATATTTT.

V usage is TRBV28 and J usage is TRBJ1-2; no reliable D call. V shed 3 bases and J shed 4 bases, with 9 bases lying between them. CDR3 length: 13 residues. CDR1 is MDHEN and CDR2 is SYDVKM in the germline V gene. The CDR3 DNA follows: TGTGCCAGCAGTTTTGATAGCCTCTATGGCTACACCTTC. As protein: CASSFDSLYGYTF.

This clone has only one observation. The chain's CDR3 is CASSSSSGSADTQYF. CDR3 bases: TGTGCCAGCAGCTCCTCTAGCGGGAGTGCAGATACGCAGTATTTT. The chain is built from TRBV28 and TRBJ2-3; 10 positions agree with TRBD2. The J segment lost 4 bases and the V segment lost 6 bases, leaving 7 bases of the junction unmatched. The CDR3 covers 15 residues. Per germline, CDR1 MDHEN and CDR2 SYDVKM.

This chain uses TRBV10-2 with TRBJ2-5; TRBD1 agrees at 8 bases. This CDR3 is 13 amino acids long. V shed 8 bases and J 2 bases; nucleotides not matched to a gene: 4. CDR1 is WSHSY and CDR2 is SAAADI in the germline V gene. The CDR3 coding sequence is TGCGCCAGCCAGGGGGCAGGGCAAGAGACCCAGTACTTC. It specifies CASQGAGQETQYF.

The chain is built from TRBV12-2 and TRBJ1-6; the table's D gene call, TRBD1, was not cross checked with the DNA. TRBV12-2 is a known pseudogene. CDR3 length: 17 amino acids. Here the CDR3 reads CASRLDPLRDRESPLHF. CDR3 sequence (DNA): TGTGCAAGTCGCTTAGATCCACTCCGGGACAGAGAATCACCCCTCCACTTT.

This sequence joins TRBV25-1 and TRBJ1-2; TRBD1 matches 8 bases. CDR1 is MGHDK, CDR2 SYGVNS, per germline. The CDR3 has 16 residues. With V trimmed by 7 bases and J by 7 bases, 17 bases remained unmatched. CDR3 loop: CASKGSLDRVRPGYTF. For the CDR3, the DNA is TGTGCCAGCAAAGGGAGTTTGGACAGGGTAAGACCTGGCTACACCTTC.